The 8 T cell receptor beta chains in this list originate from one sample, sequenced in a study of shared clonotypes between healthy human individuals. Repertoires were generated with immunoSEQ multiplex PCR, while TCRdb's copy carries only in-frame clones and drops some. The table has about 2.1 million clones, about 93% seen once. Terminally differentiated effector memory CD45RA+ cells were left out of the naive CD8 fraction, which was CD45RO-negative and positively selected for CCR7. Sequenced input: naive CD8+ T cells from PBMCs. These receptors were obtained from a man between 18 and 35 years old in good health. Some clones in this sample may be carry-over from other donors' samples.

V usage is TRBV28 and J usage is TRBJ1-1, with D hard to call. The CDR3 consists of 15 residues. Trimming cost V 3 bases and J 6 bases, with 17 bases left between them. Germline V gene lookup returns CDR1 MDHEN and CDR2 SYDVKM. The CDR3 loop is CASSFTALRYAEAFF. The CDR3 DNA sequence: TGTGCCAGCAGTTTCACCGCTTTGAGGTACGCTGAAGCTTTCTTT.

V gene TRBV20-1 combines with J gene TRBJ2-1; D unclear. V gave up 5 bases and J gave up 9 bases, with 8 bases separating them. The CDR3 contains 10 residues. Per the germline V gene, CDR1 is DFQATT and CDR2 is SNEGSKA (reference sequence). Written as DNA, the CDR3 is TGCAGTGCTCGAAGCAGTGAGCAGTTCTTC. Translating it yields CSARSSEQFF.

The chain is built from TRBV25-1 and TRBJ2-7; tentative D call: TRBD2 (6 bases). The CDR3 contains 14 residues. The V end lost 1 base, the J end lost 2 bases, and 9 bases lay between the germline ends. Germline CDR1 is MGHDK and CDR2 is SYGVNS. The CDR3 DNA follows: TGTGCCAGCAGTGAATCCGGGAGAACCTACGAGCAGTACTTC. It codes for CASSESGRTYEQYF.

The chain joins TRBV28 to TRBJ1-4, with D uncertain. V lost 4 bases to trimming and J lost 9 bases, with 12 bases between them. CDR1 MDHEN and CDR2 SYDVKM come from the germline V gene. The CDR3 has 13 amino acids. The CDR3 loop is CASSWAPAKKLFF. The CDR3 bases are TGTGCCAGCAGTTGGGCCCCCGCCAAAAAACTGTTTTTT.

J is TRBJ2-3 and V is TRBV28; D might be TRBD1 or TRBD2, each matching 5 bases. Germline CDR1 reads MDHEN; CDR2 reads SYDVKM. Trimming left V 7 bases short and J 0 bases short, with 11 bases between. The CDR3 is 14 residues long. CDR3 nucleotides: TGTGCCAGCACCACGGGGCCTAGCACAGATACGCAGTATTTT. Translating gives CASTTGPSTDTQYF.

A note on this clone: The same CDR3 can be traced to other DNA sequences in this sample. The genes are TRBV5-1 and TRBJ2-7; the D gene is possibly TRBD2 (5 bases). The germline gives CDR1 SGHRS, CDR2 YFSETQ. The CDR3 is made up of 14 amino acids. V shed 0 bases and J shed 0 bases, with 7 bases lying between them. The CDR3 sequence: CASSLVGSSYEQYF. The CDR3 region has the DNA TGCGCCAGCAGCTTGGTAGGGAGCTCCTACGAGCAGTACTTC.

V and J are TRBV9 and TRBJ2-3, with unresolved D. Germline V lookup: CDR1 SGDLS, CDR2 YYNGEE. Trimming pared 3 bases from V and 6 bases from J, leaving 14 bases between. The CDR3 runs to 14 residues. The CDR3 spells CASSGDPPHDTQYF. The CDR3 DNA reads TGTGCCAGCAGCGGGGATCCGCCCCATGATACGCAGTATTTT.

The CDR3 sequence: CASSQEGTSFVQYF. CDR3 nucleotide sequence: TGCGCCAGCAGCCAAGAGGGGACTAGCTTTGTCCAGTACTTC. The gene calls are TRBV4-1 and TRBJ2-5; 9 bases align to TRBD2. In germline, CDR1 is MGHRA, CDR2 YSYEKL. The CDR3 extends over 14 amino acids. The trim removed 0 bases at V and 10 bases at J, leaving 6 bases unmatched.